This T cell receptor (beta chain) was obtained from a study of graft-versus-host responses after intestinal transplantation. Turning to the study itself: All recipients were transplanted with multivisceral, liver-intestinal, or isolated intestinal grafts. Findings and caveats of the study: Graft-donor T cell macrochimerism in patients accompanied high graft-versus-host to host-versus-graft clonal ratios in allografts. The study associated peak circulating GvH clone levels with early post-transplant HvG declines. Analysis identified GvH clones in recipient marrow, with some appearing first in ileum or blood.

Germline values: CDR1 LNHDA, CDR2 SQIVND (reference sequence). This CDR3 has 16 residues. The V end was cut by 3 bases, the J end by 0 bases, with 9 bases between. Method: immunoSEQ multiplex PCR; TCRdb's copy keeps in-frame clones and lacks some. Of roughly 29,000 clones listed, 87% are singletons. To note about this clone: The antigen is unknown.

Sample: PBMCs, taken around 430 days after intestinal transplantation. This sequence joins TRBV19 and TRBJ2-6; D gene ambiguous. The sequence derives from a human patient who received an intestinal transplant, so some T cells may come from the graft donor. Written as DNA, the CDR3 is TGTGCCAGTAGTATTGGCGGATACTCTGGGGCCAACGTCCTGACTTTC. Translation gives CASSIGGYSGANVLTF.